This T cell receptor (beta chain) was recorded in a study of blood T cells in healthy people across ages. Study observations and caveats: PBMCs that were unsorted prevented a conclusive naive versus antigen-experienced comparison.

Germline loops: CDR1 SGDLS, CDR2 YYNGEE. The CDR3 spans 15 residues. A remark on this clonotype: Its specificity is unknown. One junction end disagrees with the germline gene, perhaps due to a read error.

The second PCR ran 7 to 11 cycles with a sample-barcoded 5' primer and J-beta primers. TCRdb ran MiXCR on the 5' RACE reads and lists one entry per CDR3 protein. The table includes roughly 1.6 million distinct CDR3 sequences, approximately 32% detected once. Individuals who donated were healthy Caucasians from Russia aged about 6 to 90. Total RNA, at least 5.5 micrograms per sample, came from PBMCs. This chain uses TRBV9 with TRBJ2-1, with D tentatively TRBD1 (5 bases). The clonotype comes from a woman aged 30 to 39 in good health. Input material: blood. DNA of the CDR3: TGCGCCAGCAGCCAGCCAGACAGCTCCTACAATGAGCAGTTCTTC. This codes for CASSQPDSSYNEQFF.